These 21 T cell receptor beta chains share one sample of origin, sequenced in a study of OX40 agonist ivuxolimab in advanced cancers. Here immunoSEQ multiplex PCR was the method, and the copy in TCRdb shows in-frame clones only, minus some. The sample includes about 58,000 clones, 75% to 90% of them seen just once. The sequenced sample was CD4+ or CD8+ T cells sorted from blood, obtained in a trial of the OX40 agonist ivuxolimab. The receptors here all came from an adult with an advanced solid tumor such as melanoma, head and neck, liver or kidney cancer.

This rearrangement joins TRBV30 to TRBJ2-1, with 8 bases lining up with TRBD1. J lost 7 bases, V lost 5 bases, and 4 bases had no gene match. The CDR3 is made up of 12 amino acids. Germline values: CDR1 GTSNPN, CDR2 SVGIG (reference sequence). The DNA of the CDR3 is TGTGCCTGGGGACAGGGTTGGAATGAGCAGTTCTTC. Amino acid sequence: CAWGQGWNEQFF. Filled out from reference TRBV30 and TRBJ2-1, the complete variable domain reads SQTIHQWPATLVQPVGSPLSLECTVEGTSNPNLYWYRQAAGRGLQLLFYSVGIGQISSEVPQNLSASRPQDRQFILSSKKLLLSDSGFYLCAWGQGWNEQFFGPGTRLTVL.

The gene calls are TRBV7-9 and TRBJ2-1, with unresolved D. V lost 4 bases, J lost 15 bases, and 19 bases lay in between. The germline gives CDR1 SEHNR, CDR2 FQNEAQ (reference sequence). CDR3 length equals 13 residues. The CDR3 protein is CASSSLFSQEPFF. The DNA of the CDR3 is TGTGCCAGCAGCTCTTTATTCTCCCAGGAACCGTTCTTC.

The gene calls are TRBV30 and TRBJ2-5, with TRBD2 as a possible D gene (6 bases). V was trimmed by 7 bases and J by 9 bases, leaving 21 bases between them. CDR1 GTSNPN and CDR2 SVGIG come from the germline V gene (reference sequence). The CDR3 has 13 residues. The CDR3 loop reads CASAPRLAQAQYF. As DNA, the CDR3 is TGTGCCTCTGCGCCACGCCTAGCGCAGGCCCAGTACTTC.

The sample holds one count of this clone. The V gene is TRBV5-6, the J gene TRBJ2-1; D not certain. The CDR3 consists of 11 residues. Germline assignment: CDR1 SGHDT and CDR2 YYEEEE. With 2 bases removed from V and 8 bases from J, the gap between germline ends came to 5 bases. DNA for the CDR3: TGTGCCAGCAGCTTTATGTATGAGCAGTTCTTC. Its translation is CASSFMYEQFF. Full variable domain (missing parts from reference TRBV5-6 and TRBJ2-1): DAGVTQSPTHLIKTRGQQVTLRCSPKSGHDTVSWYQQALGQGPQFIFQYYEEEERQRGNFPDRFSGHQFPNYSSELNVNALLLGDSALYLCASSFMYEQFFGPGTRLTVL.

The V gene is TRBV6-1, the J gene TRBJ2-7; 9 bases align to TRBD1. Per the germline V gene, CDR1 is MNHNS and CDR2 is SASEGT. The CDR3 is 15 residues long. Losses at the gene ends were 2 bases for V and 2 bases for J; bases not matched to a gene: 4. For the CDR3, the DNA is TGTGCCAGCAGTGAAACACAGGGGGCCCCCTACGAGCAGTACTTC. Translated: CASSETQGAPYEQYF.

The chain couples TRBV27 to TRBJ1-4; TRBD1 agrees at 9 bases. Unmatched junction bases numbered 4, after V lost 4 bases and J lost 7 bases. The CDR3 loop spans 14 amino acids. CDR1 and CDR2 (germline): MNHEY, SMNVEV (reference sequence). CDR3 in amino acids: CASSSLGQGEKLFF. For the CDR3, the DNA is TGTGCCAGCAGTTCTTTGGGACAGGGTGAAAAACTGTTTTTT.

This chain uses TRBV19 with TRBJ1-1; TRBD1 is a possible D gene (6 bases). Germline V gene data show CDR1 as LNHDA and CDR2 as SQIVND (reference sequence). The V and J ends lost 8 bases and 2 bases respectively, with 15 bases between them. This CDR3 comprises 14 residues. The CDR3 reads CASSPTGRNTEAFF. CDR3 DNA sequence: TGTGCCAGTTCTCCGACAGGTCGAAACACTGAAGCTTTCTTT.

The J gene is TRBJ2-5, the V gene TRBV7-9; 10 positions match TRBD2. CDR3 length equals 15 residues. V was pared by 5 bases and J by 5 bases, with 8 bases of the junction left unmatched. Germline CDR1 and CDR2: SEHNR and FQNEAQ (reference sequence). CDR3 in amino acids: CASSDPAGGAETQYF. Written as DNA, the CDR3 is TGTGCCAGCAGCGACCCAGCGGGAGGGGCGGAGACCCAGTACTTC.

Comment on this clone: Other nucleotide sequences from this sample produce the same CDR3. This chain links TRBV10-1 with TRBJ2-1; D unclear. Germline-derived CDR1 and CDR2 are WNHNN and SYGVQD (reference sequence). The V end lost 2 bases, the J end lost 3 bases, and 5 bases lay between the germline ends. The CDR3 is 13 amino acids. The CDR3 reads CASSETGYNEQFF. As DNA, the CDR3 is TGCGCCAGCAGTGAGACGGGCTACAATGAGCAGTTCTTC.

The chain links TRBV4-3 to TRBJ1-2, with D unclear. Germline CDR1 LGHNA, CDR2 YSLEER. Trimming stripped 4 bases from V and 0 bases from J, with 30 bases between. The CDR3 covers 21 residues. For the CDR3, the DNA is TGCGCCAGCAGCCCGATTCCCGGTGGAGCGTCTCAGCGCTTATCTAACTATGGCTACACCTTC. Translation gives CASSPIPGGASQRLSNYGYTF.

The V and J genes are TRBV6-5 and TRBJ2-3; a weak D match, TRBD2 (6 bases). Looked up from germline, CDR1 is MNHEY and CDR2 is SVGAGI. The V gene lost 4 bases and the J gene lost 4 bases, with 12 bases spanning the gap. This CDR3 has 14 amino acids. The CDR3 spells CASSFGGPPDTQYF. The CDR3 bases are TGTGCCAGCAGTTTCGGAGGGCCCCCAGATACGCAGTATTTT.

This clone was picked up one time. The chain recombines TRBV20-1 with TRBJ2-1; tentative D call: TRBD1 (7 bases). Germline V gene data show CDR1 as DFQATT and CDR2 as SNEGSKA (reference sequence). This CDR3 spans 11 amino acids. With 5 bases removed from V and 9 bases from J, the gap between germline ends came to 11 bases. CDR3 sequence: CSAGRGVEQFF. The DNA for the CDR3 is TGCAGTGCTGGCAGGGGGGTTGAGCAGTTCTTC.

The chain uses TRBV10-1 and TRBJ2-2; D perhaps matches TRBD1 (6 bases). Germline CDR1 WNHNN, CDR2 SYGVQD (reference sequence). V lost 4 bases, J lost 5 bases, and 8 bases lay in between. The CDR3 spans 13 residues. CDR3 bases: TGCGCCAGCAGTGCACAGGGAACCGGGGAGCTGTTTTTT. The encoded protein is CASSAQGTGELFF.

This clone was recorded only once. This rearrangement joins TRBV14 to TRBJ2-1; a weak D match, TRBD1 (6 bases). The CDR3 is made up of 16 amino acids. Trimming removed 4 bases at V and 10 bases at J, with 23 bases between. Germline values: CDR1 SGHDN, CDR2 FVKESK. The CDR3 reads CASSPLFQGRVGEQFF. As DNA, the CDR3 is TGTGCCAGCAGCCCCCTTTTTCAGGGGCGCGTAGGAGAGCAGTTCTTC. Together with reference TRBV14 and TRBJ2-1, the CDR3 gives the full variable domain: EAGVTQFPSHSVIEKGQTVTLRCDPISGHDNLYWYRRVMGKEIKFLLHFVKESKQDESGMPNNRFLAERTGGTYSTLKVQPAELEDSGVYFCASSPLFQGRVGEQFFGPGTRLTVL.

The chain links TRBV9 to TRBJ2-2, with D tentatively TRBD1 or TRBD2 (5 bases each). Germline-derived CDR1 and CDR2 are SGDLS and YYNGEE. Trimming cost V 6 bases and J 5 bases, with 20 bases left between them. The CDR3 loop spans 16 amino acids. The CDR3 coding sequence is TGTGCCAGCACAAGATCGGGGCAGTTAAGAACCGGGGAGCTGTTTTTT. Its protein is CASTRSGQLRTGELFF.

The rearrangement uses TRBV5-1 and TRBJ2-5; D not certain. The ends were cut back, 5 bases at V and 1 base at J, with 15 bases in the middle. Germline CDR1 reads SGHRS; CDR2 reads YFSETQ. The CDR3 has 15 amino acids. The CDR3 protein is CASSSTPGVQETQYF. DNA for the CDR3: TGCGCCAGCAGTTCGACTCCTGGGGTCCAAGAGACCCAGTACTTC.

The rearrangement joins TRBV5-1 to TRBJ2-3, with D possibly matching TRBD2 (6 bases). The CDR3 is 14 residues long. With 2 bases removed from V and 0 bases from J, the gap between germline ends came to 7 bases. CDR1 and CDR2 (germline): SGHRS, YFSETQ. In DNA, the CDR3 is TGCGCCAGCAGCTTTGGGAGGAGCACAGATACGCAGTATTTT. Protein: CASSFGRSTDTQYF. Complete variable domain (other parts from reference TRBV5-1 and TRBJ2-3): KAGVTQTPRYLIKTRGQQVTLSCSPISGHRSVSWYQQTPGQGLQFLFEYFSETQRNKGNFPGRFSGRQFSNSRSEMNVSTLELGDSALYLCASSFGRSTDTQYFGPGTRLTVL.

This chain uses TRBV19 with TRBJ2-1; 10 bases map to TRBD2. Germline assignment: CDR1 LNHDA and CDR2 SQIVND (reference sequence). The CDR3 covers 15 residues. With 6 bases clipped from V and 9 bases from J, the junction kept 11 bases outside the gene matches. CDR3 region: CASSPDGLAGAEQFF. CDR3 DNA sequence: TGTGCCAGTAGCCCAGACGGTCTAGCGGGAGCTGAGCAGTTCTTC.

The gene calls are TRBV28 and TRBJ2-7; TRBD2 matches 12 bases. Trimming removed 2 bases from V and 6 bases from J; junction bases left unmatched: 5. CDR1 and CDR2 (germline): MDHEN, SYDVKM. This CDR3 contains 15 residues. CDR3 loop: CASSLLPGLAGEQYF. The CDR3 bases are TGTGCCAGCAGTTTACTACCGGGACTAGCGGGCGAGCAGTACTTC.

This rearrangement joins TRBV5-1 to TRBJ1-5; 9 nucleotides align to TRBD1. V dropped 0 bases and J dropped 0; count of bases not matched to a gene: 10. The germline V gene has CDR1 SGHRS and CDR2 YFSETQ. The CDR3 length is 19 residues. CDR3 in DNA: TGCGCCAGCAGCTTGGGAGCCGGGACAGGGCCTTATAGCAATCAGCCCCAGCATTTT. Its translation: CASSLGAGTGPYSNQPQHF.

This clone was detected once. The chain is built from TRBV7-8 and TRBJ2-5; D perhaps matches TRBD1 (5 bases). Germline CDR1 and CDR2: SGHVS and FQNEAQ. The CDR3 extends over 15 amino acids. The ends were cut back, 3 bases at V and 5 bases at J, with 16 bases in the middle. This chain's CDR3 is CASSLVPGGAETQYF. Here the CDR3 DNA reads TGTGCCAGCAGCTTGGTTCCGGGTGGGGCCGAGACCCAGTACTTC.